One and the same sample provided the 25 T cell receptor beta chains below, sequenced in a study of cytomegalovirus exposure and HLA in healthy donors. Amplification used 60 Vbeta primers and 13 Jbeta primers. Produced via immunoSEQ multiplex PCR; TCRdb's table is partial and in-frame only. Of about 190,000 clones in the sample, roughly 80% were seen once. Source material: PBMCs. The receptors were sampled from a woman aged 18-30 years in good health and CMV-seronegative.

This clone turned up a few times. This chain joins TRBV27 and TRBJ1-1; the D is unclear. Trimming shortened V by 3 bases and J by 4 bases, and 15 bases separated the two germline ends. Germline V gene lookup returns CDR1 MNHEY and CDR2 SMNVEV (reference sequence). CDR3 length equals 15 residues. This CDR3 is CASSFFKGGSTEAFF. The CDR3 DNA follows: TGTGCCAGCAGTTTTTTTAAGGGAGGGAGCACTGAAGCTTTCTTT.

The chain recombines TRBV10-3 with TRBJ1-2; possible D gene TRBD1, 5 bases. The V and J ends lost 8 bases and 2 bases respectively, with 9 bases between them. The CDR3 loop spans 12 amino acids. CDR1 ENHRY and CDR2 SYGVKD come from the germline V gene. The DNA for the CDR3 is TGTGCCATCCTGGAGGGGAACTATGGCTACACCTTC. Translated, it gives CAILEGNYGYTF.

Notes on this clone: The germline gene is not matched at one end of the junction; a read error may be the cause. This chain uses TRBV2 with TRBJ2-7, with D perhaps matching TRBD1 (6 bases). Germline V gene lookup returns CDR1 SNHLY and CDR2 FYNNEI. The length of the CDR3 is 15 residues. CDR3 coding DNA: TGTGCCAGCAGGGAAGAAGGATTACAGGGTTCCGAGCAGTACTTC. It encodes CASREEGLQGSEQYF.

This chain connects TRBV6-6 to TRBJ2-4; weak D call: TRBD2 (6 bases). Germline CDR1 MNHNY, CDR2 SVGAGI (reference sequence). V gave up 9 bases and J gave up 6 bases, with 15 bases separating them. The CDR3 has 13 amino acids. The CDR3 spells CASTLGLLNIQYF. CDR3 coding DNA: TGTGCCAGTACTCTCGGACTACTAAACATTCAGTACTTC.

J is TRBJ2-5 and V is TRBV7-9; 8 bases are shared with TRBD2. The CDR3 has 14 amino acids. Germline-derived CDR1 and CDR2 are SEHNR and FQNEAQ (reference sequence). Losses at the gene ends were 3 bases for V and 5 bases for J; bases not matched to a gene: 5. In DNA, the CDR3 is TGTGCCAGCAGCTTGGTTGTAGCGGGGGAGACCCAGTACTTC. Its translation: CASSLVVAGETQYF. Full variable domain (rest looked up from reference TRBV7-9 and TRBJ2-5): DTGVSQNPRHKITKRGQNVTFRCDPISEHNRLYWYRQTLGQGPEFLTYFQNEAQLEKSRLLSDRFSAERPKGSFSTLEIQRTEQGDSAMYLCASSLVVAGETQYFGPGTRLLVL.

The gene calls are TRBV6-6 and TRBJ2-5; 8 bases agree with TRBD2. Germline V CDR1 and CDR2: MNHNY, SVGAGI (reference sequence). CDR3 length: 15 residues. V lost 4 bases and J lost 1; bases outside the gene matches: 5. In nucleotides, the CDR3 is TGTGCCAGCAGTTCCTCCACTAGCGGCCAAGAGACCCAGTACTTC. Translation gives CASSSSTSGQETQYF.

This chain connects TRBV19 to TRBJ1-5; perhaps TRBD1 as D (5 bases). CDR3 length: 12 residues. V shed 8 bases and J shed 1 base, with 6 bases lying between them. The V gene's germline CDR1 is LNHDA and CDR2 SQIVND (reference sequence). The CDR3 loop reads CASGASNQPQHF. CDR3 nucleotides: TGTGCCAGTGGGGCCAGCAATCAGCCCCAGCATTTT.

This clone was observed a single time. V and J are TRBV5-1 and TRBJ2-3; TRBD1 matches 7 bases. V was clipped by 4 bases and J by 2 bases; unmatched bases: 10. The CDR3 has 16 amino acids. CDR1 is SGHRS and CDR2 is YFSETQ in the germline V gene. The CDR3 DNA reads TGCGCCAGCAGCCGAACAGGGGCGATTGACACAGATACGCAGTATTTT. It codes for CASSRTGAIDTDTQYF.

V usage is TRBV28 and J usage is TRBJ1-5; D remains ambiguous. Germline CDR1 and CDR2: MDHEN and SYDVKM. The CDR3 loop spans 15 amino acids. Trimming removed 3 bases at V and 0 bases at J, with 9 bases between. CDR3: CASSFPTYSNQPQHF. The CDR3 coding sequence is TGTGCCAGCAGTTTCCCAACCTATAGCAATCAGCCCCAGCATTTT.

The chain combines TRBV27 with TRBJ1-4; no reliable D call. The CDR3 length is 16 residues. Deletions cut 5 bases from V and 4 bases from J, with 17 bases between. Per germline, CDR1 MNHEY and CDR2 SMNVEV (reference sequence). The CDR3 loop reads CASSPSPRVRNEKLFF. DNA for the CDR3: TGTGCCAGCAGTCCCAGCCCCCGGGTCCGTAATGAAAAACTGTTTTTT.

In regard to this clone: This same CDR3 is encoded by further DNA sequences in the sample. The genes are TRBV2 and TRBJ1-1; 8 positions agree with TRBD1. Germline CDR1 and CDR2: SNHLY and FYNNEI. J gave up 0 bases and V 9 bases, and 6 bases lay outside the gene matches. The CDR3 covers 14 residues. The CDR3 protein is CARFETGVNTEAFF. CDR3 sequence (DNA): TGTGCCAGGTTCGAGACAGGGGTGAACACTGAAGCTTTCTTT.

This clone was recorded only once. The chain is built from TRBV5-1 and TRBJ2-5, with TRBD1 identical over 7 bases. V shed 4 bases, J shed 2 bases, and the junction held 8 bases outside the gene matches. This CDR3 spans 15 amino acids. CDR1 and CDR2 from the germline V gene are SGHRS and YFSETQ. CDR3 nucleotides: TGCGCCAGCAGCCCCCCGACAGGGATACAAGAGACCCAGTACTTC. It codes for CASSPPTGIQETQYF.

V and J are TRBV7-2 and TRBJ2-5; tentative D call: TRBD2 (5 bases). CDR3 length: 16 amino acids. From germline, CDR1 is SGHTA and CDR2 FQGNSA. The V end was cut by 2 bases, the J end by 2 bases, with 15 bases between. The CDR3 DNA sequence: TGTGCCAGCAGCTTATCGGCCAGGACTTTACAAGAGACCCAGTACTTC. Protein product: CASSLSARTLQETQYF.

This chain links TRBV15 with TRBJ2-7; TRBD1 is a possible D gene (5 bases). Per germline, CDR1 LNHNV and CDR2 YYDKDF (reference sequence). V was shortened by 2 bases and J by 5 bases, with 13 bases between the two germline ends. This CDR3 is 14 amino acids long. CDR3 DNA: TGTGCCACCAGCAGACAGGGCCCTCCCAACGAGCAGTACTTC. Its protein product is CATSRQGPPNEQYF.

This chain uses TRBV9 with TRBJ1-6; 7 bases map to TRBD1. CDR3 length: 15 residues. In germline, CDR1 is SGDLS, CDR2 YYNGEE. V dropped 0 bases and J dropped 6; count of bases not matched to a gene: 3. Here the CDR3 reads CASSVEGAANSPLHF. DNA of the CDR3: TGTGCCAGCAGCGTAGAGGGGGCGGCTAATTCACCCCTCCACTTT.

This rearrangement joins TRBV5-1 to TRBJ2-1, with 13 nucleotides matching TRBD2. The CDR3 totals 17 residues. In germline, CDR1 is SGHRS, CDR2 YFSETQ. V lost 2 bases, J lost 8 bases, and 10 bases stayed unmatched. In nucleotides, the CDR3 is TGCGCCAGCAGCTTCCCGATAACTAGCGGGAGGGCCGATGAGCAGTTCTTC. Translating gives CASSFPITSGRADEQFF.

The CDR3 spells CSVDDRGRRGQYF. The CDR3 DNA reads TGCAGCGTTGATGACAGGGGGCGAAGAGGGCAGTACTTC. The chain recombines TRBV29-1 with TRBJ2-7; the match to TRBD1 covers 10 bases. Per germline, CDR1 SQVTM and CDR2 ANQGSEA. The CDR3 sequence is 13 residues long. The junction had 8 bases not matched to a gene; V was cut back by 3 bases and J by 9 bases.

V usage is TRBV28 and J usage is TRBJ1-2; the match to TRBD1 covers 9 bases. The CDR3 extends over 14 amino acids. Germline V gene data show CDR1 as MDHEN and CDR2 as SYDVKM. Trimming removed 6 bases from V and 2 bases from J; junction bases left unmatched: 4. The CDR3 region is CASRSTGGNYGYTF. The CDR3 DNA is TGTGCCAGCAGGTCGACAGGGGGAAACTATGGCTACACCTTC.

The CDR3 region is CASSLAGGGQPTQPQHF. The CDR3 coding sequence is TGTGCCAGCAGCTTAGCGGGGGGGGGCCAACCGACTCAGCCCCAGCATTTT. The chain has TRBV7-2 and TRBJ1-5; a weak D match, TRBD1 (6 bases). There are 17 residues in the CDR3. V lost 0 bases and J 6 bases, leaving 18 bases between the germline ends. Germline V CDR1 and CDR2: SGHTA, FQGNSA.

The chain has TRBV6-1 and TRBJ2-2, with a possible D match to TRBD1 (6 bases). Germline CDR1 is MNHNS and CDR2 is SASEGT. V lost 7 bases to trimming and J lost 7 bases, with 16 bases between them. The CDR3 consists of 14 residues. CDR3 loop: CASTTAGAFGELFF. CDR3 nucleotide sequence: TGTGCCAGCACTACTGCAGGGGCTTTCGGGGAGCTGTTTTTT.

The genes are TRBV9 and TRBJ1-3; D is ambiguous. CDR1 SGDLS and CDR2 YYNGEE come from the germline V gene. The CDR3 spans 16 residues. The V gene lost 1 base and the J gene lost 0 bases, with 11 bases spanning the gap. The CDR3 DNA sequence: TGTGCCAGCAGCGTAACGGTTGGGAGCTCTGGAAACACCATATATTTT. Amino acids: CASSVTVGSSGNTIYF. The full variable domain, its missing parts supplied by reference TRBV9 and TRBJ1-3, is DSGVTQTPKHLITATGQRVTLRCSPRSGDLSVYWYQQSLDQGLQFLIQYYNGEERAKGNILERFSAQQFPDLHSELNLSSLELGDSALYFCASSVTVGSSGNTIYFGEGSWLTVV.

The V call is TRBV19, the J call TRBJ2-2; weak D call: TRBD2 (6 bases). V lost 3 bases and J 5 bases, leaving 13 bases between the germline ends. Looked up from germline, CDR1 is LNHDA and CDR2 is SQIVND (reference sequence). The CDR3 runs to 15 residues. Written as DNA, the CDR3 is TGTGCCAGTAGTATGGTTGCGGGAAGGACCGGGGAGCTGTTTTTT. Amino acids: CASSMVAGRTGELFF.

The V and J genes are TRBV9 and TRBJ2-7, with a possible D match to TRBD2 (5 bases). V dropped 4 bases and J dropped 2 bases, with 16 bases sitting between them. CDR1 SGDLS and CDR2 YYNGEE come from the germline V gene. The CDR3 is 15 amino acids. The CDR3 loop is CASSPPRAGTYEQYF. In nucleotides, the CDR3 is TGTGCCAGCAGCCCCCCTCGGGCGGGTACCTACGAGCAGTACTTC.

In nucleotides, the CDR3 is TGTGCCACCAGCAGGGGACTAGCGGAAGAGACCCAGTACTTC. It yields the protein CATSRGLAEETQYF. The chain has TRBV15 and TRBJ2-5, with 11 bases identical to TRBD2. The CDR3 has 14 amino acids. Germline V gives CDR1 LNHNV, CDR2 YYDKDF (reference sequence). V lost 3 bases and J lost 3; bases outside the gene matches: 0.

The rearrangement joins TRBV5-1 to TRBJ2-7, with D possibly TRBD1 on 6 matching bases. Between the trimmed V and J ends, which lost 5 bases and 7 bases, there was a span of 16 bases. Germline assignment: CDR1 SGHRS and CDR2 YFSETQ. The CDR3 loop spans 13 amino acids. CDR3 coding DNA: TGCGCCAGCAGTAGGGACATCGAGTGGGAGCAGTACTTC. Encoded protein: CASSRDIEWEQYF.